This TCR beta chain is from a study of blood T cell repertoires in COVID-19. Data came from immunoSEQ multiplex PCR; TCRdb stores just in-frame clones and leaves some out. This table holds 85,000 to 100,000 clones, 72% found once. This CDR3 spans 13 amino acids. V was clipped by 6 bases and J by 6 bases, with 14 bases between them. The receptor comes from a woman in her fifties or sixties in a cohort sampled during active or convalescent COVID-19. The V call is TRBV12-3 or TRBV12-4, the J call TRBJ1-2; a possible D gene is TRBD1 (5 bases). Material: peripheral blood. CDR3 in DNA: TGTGCCAGCAGCCGATGGGGGGGGGATGGCTACACCTTC. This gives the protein CASSRWGGDGYTF.